The 18 T cell receptor beta chains given below trace back to one sample, sequenced in a study of blood T cells in healthy people across ages. Then a second PCR, running about 6 to 12 cycles, was carried out with a sample-barcoded 5' primer and a J-beta primer mix. Each CDR3 protein is one row after TCRdb ran MiXCR on the 5' RACE reads. The sample lists 1.5 million to 1.9 million distinct CDR3 sequences; approximately 42% were seen once. What was sequenced was blood. These receptors were taken from a woman between 18 and 29 years old in good health.

This clonotype has just a few counts. The chain links TRBV2 to TRBJ2-7; no clear D. Between the trimmed V and J ends, which lost 3 bases and 3 bases, there was a span of 12 bases. CDR1 and CDR2 (germline): SNHLY, FYNNEI. This CDR3 is 14 amino acids long. CDR3 coding DNA: TGTGCCAGCAGTGATCCAGGAACTGACTACGAGCAGTACTTC. Residues: CASSDPGTDYEQYF.

This clonotype was detected a few times. This sequence joins TRBV2 and TRBJ2-1, with D possibly being TRBD2 (5 bases). The V end was cut by 6 bases, the J end by 5 bases, with 11 bases between. From germline, CDR1 is SNHLY and CDR2 FYNNEI. The CDR3 is 13 residues long. CDR3 nucleotides: TGTGCCAGCAGGGGGAGTGGCCACAATGAGCAGTTCTTC. Amino acids: CASRGSGHNEQFF.

The J gene is TRBJ2-5, the V gene TRBV3-1, with 11 positions matching TRBD2. The CDR3 is 16 amino acids. Germline V gene lookup returns CDR1 LGHDT and CDR2 YNNKEL (reference sequence). V dropped 4 bases and J dropped 11; count of bases not matched to a gene: 15. CDR3: CASSRVWTSGWGEQYF. DNA for the CDR3: TGTGCCAGCAGCCGAGTATGGACTAGCGGGTGGGGTGAGCAGTACTTC.

The rearrangement joins TRBV7-3 to TRBJ2-7, with 13 bases aligning to TRBD2. The J call may be wrong; the DNA end is better matched by TRBJ2-5. CDR3 length: 16 amino acids. CDR1 and CDR2 (germline): SGHTA, FQGTGA. The CDR3 bases are TGTGCCAGCAGCCCGGGGACTAGCGGGATGTTGGAGACCCAGTACTTC. Translation: CASSPGTSGMLETQYF.

The chain uses TRBV5-1 and TRBJ2-5, with 8 bases lining up with TRBD1. This CDR3 region has 15 residues. V trimming: 4 bases; J trimming: 5 bases; junction bases outside the gene matches: 10. Germline V gene lookup returns CDR1 SGHRS and CDR2 YFSETQ. Here the CDR3 DNA reads TGCGCCAGCAGCGGGGGACAGGTTACGATGGAGACCCAGTACTTC. Encoded protein: CASSGGQVTMETQYF.

This clonotype was observed a handful of times. The chain joins TRBV20-1 to TRBJ2-7; D may match TRBD1 or TRBD2 (5 bases each). The CDR3 is 13 residues long. CDR1 DFQATT and CDR2 SNEGSKA come from the germline V gene (reference sequence). Trimming shortened V by 6 bases and J by 7 bases, and 19 bases separated the two germline ends. The CDR3 DNA follows: TGCAGTGCGCGAGGGACGGCACTAGGGGAGCAGTACTTC. This translates into CSARGTALGEQYF.

The chain employs TRBV20-1 and TRBJ2-5; possibly TRBD1 or TRBD2 for D (5 bases each). The CDR3 covers 14 residues. Germline loops: CDR1 DFQATT, CDR2 SNEGSKA (reference sequence). V lost 6 bases to trimming and J lost 1 base, with 15 bases between them. CDR3 residues: CSARPGPSQETQYF. CDR3 sequence (DNA): TGCAGTGCCAGGCCGGGGCCATCCCAAGAGACCCAGTACTTC.

The V call is TRBV20-1, the J call TRBJ1-6; TRBD1 might be the D (6 bases). This CDR3 is 21 amino acids long. Between the trimmed V and J ends, which lost 5 bases and 0 bases, there was a span of 29 bases. Germline V CDR1 and CDR2: DFQATT, SNEGSKA (reference sequence). The CDR3 DNA reads TGCAGTGCTCGAGGCCGCCGGACAGCTGAACTCAGGAGCTCCTATAATTCACCCCTCCACTTT. This codes for CSARGRRTAELRSSYNSPLHF.

V gene TRBV12-3 or TRBV12-4 combines with J gene TRBJ1-1; the D is unclear. The CDR3 covers 10 residues. Trimming left V 7 bases short and J 7 bases short, with 7 bases between. The DNA for the CDR3 is TGTGCCAGCACCCTAGGTGAAGCTTTCTTT. Protein: CASTLGEAFF.

This clonotype was counted only a few times. The chain links TRBV28 to TRBJ2-3; D is possibly TRBD1 (6 bases). The germline V gene has CDR1 MDHEN and CDR2 SYDVKM. The CDR3 sequence is 21 residues long. The V end was cut by 1 base, the J end by 0 bases, with 26 bases between. CDR3 coding DNA: TGTGCCAGCAGTTTATATGGGCGATGGACAGTTTTTACTCCCAGCACAGATACGCAGTATTTT. Translating gives CASSLYGRWTVFTPSTDTQYF. Full variable domain (outside the CDR3, taken from reference TRBV28 and TRBJ2-3): DVKVTQSSRYLVKRTGEKVFLECVQDMDHENMFWYRQDPGLGLRLIYFSYDVKMKEKGDIPEGYSVSREKKERFSLILESASTNQTSMYLCASSLYGRWTVFTPSTDTQYFGPGTRLTVL.

V and J are TRBV4-3 and TRBJ2-7; D is perhaps TRBD1 (6 bases). The germline V gene encodes CDR1 LGHNA and CDR2 YSLEER. V was trimmed by 0 bases and J by 2 bases, leaving 11 bases between them. The CDR3 is 15 residues long. The DNA for the CDR3 is TGCGCCAGCAGCCAAGATCAGGGGACGGCCTACGAGCAGTACTTC. This codes for CASSQDQGTAYEQYF.

This clonotype was picked up a small number of times. The chain links TRBV24-1 to TRBJ2-1; 13 nucleotides match TRBD2. The CDR3 runs 19 residues. CDR1 KGHDR and CDR2 SFDVKD come from the germline V gene. The V and J ends lost 4 bases and 7 bases, in that order; junction bases with no gene match: 15. CDR3 sequence: CATSDRIRTSGSLSNEQFF. CDR3 DNA sequence: TGTGCCACCAGTGACCGCATTCGGACTAGCGGGAGTCTTTCGAATGAGCAGTTCTTC.

Only a few counts were recorded for this clonotype. The chain recombines TRBV18 with TRBJ2-5; the match to TRBD2 covers 8 bases. Germline loops: CDR1 KGHSH, CDR2 LQKENI. Germline trimming cut 3 bases from V and 1 base from J; bases unmatched to any gene: 7. CDR3 length equals 16 residues. This CDR3 is CASSPPGLGLQETQYF. CDR3 DNA: TGTGCCAGCTCACCTCCGGGACTAGGGCTCCAAGAGACCCAGTACTTC.

This chain joins TRBV6-4 and TRBJ1-1; no clear D gene. V dropped 5 bases and J dropped 1 base, with 11 bases sitting between them. The CDR3 length is 14 residues. CDR1 is MRHNA, CDR2 SNTAGT, per germline. This chain's CDR3 is CASSPENQNTEAFF. For the CDR3, the DNA is TGTGCCAGCAGTCCCGAAAACCAGAACACTGAAGCTTTCTTT.

This clonotype was detected many times. The genes are TRBV4-1 and TRBJ2-3; D is unresolved. CDR1 is MGHRA and CDR2 is YSYEKL in the germline V gene. The CDR3 spans 14 residues. Trimming pared 2 bases from V and 3 bases from J, leaving 9 bases between. This CDR3 is CASSQLVRTDTQYF. The CDR3 DNA reads as TGCGCCAGCAGCCAACTGGTTAGAACAGATACGCAGTATTTT.

V usage is TRBV20-1 and J usage is TRBJ2-7; D is possibly TRBD2 (6 bases). The ends were cut back, 5 bases at V and 3 bases at J, with 17 bases in the middle. Germline V CDR1 and CDR2: DFQATT, SNEGSKA (reference sequence). The CDR3 loop spans 14 amino acids. The CDR3 sequence is CSAGKAGGYYEQYF. In nucleotides, the CDR3 is TGCAGTGCTGGAAAAGCGGGCGGTTACTACGAGCAGTACTTC.

This clonotype was counted ten times or more. The chain links TRBV28 to TRBJ2-1, with TRBD1 identical over 8 bases. From germline, CDR1 is MDHEN and CDR2 SYDVKM. Trimming cost V 6 bases and J 4 bases; bases outside gene matches: 2. The length of the CDR3 is 13 residues. CDR3 region: CASSNRGYNEQFF. For the CDR3, the DNA is TGTGCCAGCAGCAACAGGGGGTACAATGAGCAGTTCTTC.

This clonotype turned up a few times. The chain joins TRBV6-5 to TRBJ2-3; 8 nucleotides align to TRBD1. The CDR3 loop spans 15 amino acids. V lost 2 bases, J lost 9 bases, and 10 bases stayed unmatched. The germline V gene encodes CDR1 MNHEY and CDR2 SVGAGI. The CDR3 is CASSYQDRGDGTQYF. The CDR3 DNA sequence: TGTGCCAGCAGTTACCAAGACAGGGGCGATGGAACGCAGTATTTT.